The 8 T cell receptor beta chains below all came from one sample that was sequenced in a study of graft-versus-host responses after intestinal transplantation. Assay: immunoSEQ multiplex PCR; the TCRdb copy retains only in-frame clones and omits some. Counted here are 13,000 or so clones, roughly 81% occurring once; the ten biggest clones make up over 20%. Source: PBMCs, taken after intestinal transplantation. The receptor source for this set is a human patient who received an intestinal transplant, so some T cells may come from the graft donor.

The gene calls are TRBV28 and TRBJ2-2; no definite D call. Germline CDR1 reads MDHEN; CDR2 reads SYDVKM. With 6 bases removed from V and 3 bases from J, the gap between germline ends came to 20 bases. There are 17 residues in the CDR3. CDR3 loop: CASRFSPPGLDTGELFF. The CDR3 DNA reads as TGTGCCAGCAGGTTTAGCCCGCCGGGTCTGGACACCGGGGAGCTGTTTTTT.

This chain connects TRBV6-1 to TRBJ2-1, with D hard to call. CDR3 length: 12 residues. V was clipped by 0 bases and J by 15 bases, with 12 bases between them. Germline values: CDR1 MNHNS, CDR2 SASEGT. The CDR3 sequence is CASSEAIEFPFF. In DNA form, the CDR3 reads TGTGCCAGCAGTGAAGCGATTGAGTTCCCGTTCTTC.

The chain is built from TRBV7-3 and TRBJ1-1; TRBD1 might be the D (6 bases). CDR3 length: 15 amino acids. The ends were cut back, 5 bases at V and 10 bases at J, with 23 bases in the middle. Germline V gene sequence: CDR1 SGHTA, CDR2 FQGTGA. The CDR3 nucleotides are TGTGCCAGCAGCGTCCTTAGGGGGGCGCAGGGCGTAGCTTTCTTT. Translating gives CASSVLRGAQGVAFF.

This clone was counted only a few times. J is TRBJ1-5 and V is TRBV27; D remains ambiguous. Germline V gene data show CDR1 as MNHEY and CDR2 as SMNVEV (reference sequence). Trimming left V 4 bases short and J 6 bases short, with 13 bases between. The CDR3 is 14 amino acids. For the CDR3, the DNA is TGTGCCAGCAGTTCTGAGGGTTTCGGTCAGCCCCAGCATTTT. Protein: CASSSEGFGQPQHF.

The gene calls are TRBV5-1 and TRBJ2-1, with TRBD2 identical over 7 bases. The junction had 13 bases not matched to a gene; V was cut back by 6 bases and J by 4 bases. The CDR3 has 16 residues. Germline V gene data show CDR1 as SGHRS and CDR2 as YFSETQ. The CDR3 region is CASTNGVGGTYNEQFF. CDR3 nucleotides: TGCGCCAGCACCAATGGGGTGGGAGGGACTTACAATGAGCAGTTCTTC.

The V and J genes are TRBV7-8 and TRBJ2-1, with 14 bases aligning to TRBD2. In germline, CDR1 is SGHVS, CDR2 FQNEAQ. The CDR3 is made up of 15 amino acids. J lost 7 bases, V lost 6 bases, and 5 bases had no gene match. Written as DNA, the CDR3 is TGTGCCAGCAGGAACGGGACTAGCGGGAGAAATGAGCAGTTCTTC. Translation gives CASRNGTSGRNEQFF.

The chain combines TRBV7-8 with TRBJ2-1, with 9 bases identical to TRBD2. Trimming took 5 bases from V and 10 from J; bases not matched to a gene: 9. Germline V lookup: CDR1 SGHVS, CDR2 FQNEAQ. The length of the CDR3 is 14 residues. In nucleotides, the CDR3 is TGTGCCAGCAGCCCGGTAGCGGGAGTCAACGAGCAGTTCTTC. This codes for CASSPVAGVNEQFF.

This clone has a single count. The chain uses TRBV6-5 and TRBJ2-5; 7 nucleotides match TRBD2. The germline gives CDR1 MNHEY, CDR2 SVGAGI. This CDR3 comprises 14 residues. V lost 0 bases to trimming and J lost 5 bases; unmatched junction nucleotides: 3. DNA for the CDR3: TGTGCCAGCAGTTACTCGATCGGGGGGGAGACCCAGTACTTC. Encoded protein: CASSYSIGGETQYF.